This T cell receptor beta chain was captured in a study of esophageal squamous cell carcinoma under preoperative chemotherapy. Whole-study context: TCR repertoires were profiled from both peripheral blood T cells and tumor-infiltrating lymphocytes.

Trimming removed 5 bases from V and 4 bases from J; junction bases left unmatched: 7. The CDR3 length is 17 residues. Germline-derived CDR1 and CDR2 are MNHNS and SASEGT. For this clonotype: The target antigen is unknown.

Points from the study as a whole: After treatment, tumor-infiltrating lymphocytes apparently came partly from blood T cells.

Each CDR3 protein gets one entry after TCRdb re-called the PCR reads with MiXCR. This table has 10,000 to 15,000 distinct CDR3 sequences, 45% to 55% appearing once. As for time point: before preoperative PTX-NDP chemotherapy. Paclitaxel-nedaplatin chemotherapy was given to patients ahead of their surgery. The rearrangement uses TRBV6-1 and TRBJ2-1; 14 bases are shared with TRBD2. Sampling was performed from a patient given preoperative chemotherapy. The receptor was isolated from a human donor with esophageal squamous cell carcinoma. The donor label of this sample is uncertain. The CDR3 DNA sequence: TGTGCCAGCAGTCCGGGACTAGCGGGAGTTGTTTACAATGAGCAGTTCTTC. Encoded protein: CASSPGLAGVVYNEQFF.